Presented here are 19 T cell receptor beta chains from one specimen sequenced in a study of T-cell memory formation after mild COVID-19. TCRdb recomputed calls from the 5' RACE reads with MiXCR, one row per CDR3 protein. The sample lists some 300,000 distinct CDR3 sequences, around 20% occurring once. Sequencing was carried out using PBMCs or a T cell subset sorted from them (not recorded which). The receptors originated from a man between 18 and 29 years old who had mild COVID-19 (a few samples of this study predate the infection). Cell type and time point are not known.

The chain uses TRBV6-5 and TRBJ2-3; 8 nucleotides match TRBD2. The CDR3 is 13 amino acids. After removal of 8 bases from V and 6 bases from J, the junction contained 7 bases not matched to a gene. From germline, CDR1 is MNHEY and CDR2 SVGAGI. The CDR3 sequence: CASFGTSKDTQYF. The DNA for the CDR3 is TGTGCCAGCTTCGGGACTAGTAAGGATACGCAGTATTTT.

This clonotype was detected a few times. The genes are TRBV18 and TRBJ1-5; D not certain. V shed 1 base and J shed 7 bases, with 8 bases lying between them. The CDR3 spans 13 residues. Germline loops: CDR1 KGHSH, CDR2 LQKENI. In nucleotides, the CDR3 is TGTGCCAGCTCACCACACGAGGACCAGCCCCAGCATTTT. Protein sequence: CASSPHEDQPQHF.

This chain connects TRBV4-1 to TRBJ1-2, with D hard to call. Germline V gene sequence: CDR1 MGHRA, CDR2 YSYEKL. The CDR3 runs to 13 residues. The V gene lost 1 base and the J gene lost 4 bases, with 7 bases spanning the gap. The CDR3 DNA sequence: TGCGCCAGCAGCCAAGCCGGGTCCTATGGCTACACCTTC. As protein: CASSQAGSYGYTF.

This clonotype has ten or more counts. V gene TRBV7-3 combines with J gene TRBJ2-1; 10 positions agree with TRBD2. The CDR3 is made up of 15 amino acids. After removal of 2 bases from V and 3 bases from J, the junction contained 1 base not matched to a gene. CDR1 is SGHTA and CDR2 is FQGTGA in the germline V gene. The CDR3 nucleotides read TGTGCCAGCAGCTTAGTAGCGGGGGGCTACAATGAGCAGTTCTTC. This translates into CASSLVAGGYNEQFF.

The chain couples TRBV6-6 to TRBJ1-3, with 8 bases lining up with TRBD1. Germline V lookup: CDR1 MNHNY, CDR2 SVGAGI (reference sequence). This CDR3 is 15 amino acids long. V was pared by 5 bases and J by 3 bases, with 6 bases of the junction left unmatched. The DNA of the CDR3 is TGTGCCAGCAGTCCCGACAGGGGTATTGGAAACACCATATATTTT. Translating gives CASSPDRGIGNTIYF.

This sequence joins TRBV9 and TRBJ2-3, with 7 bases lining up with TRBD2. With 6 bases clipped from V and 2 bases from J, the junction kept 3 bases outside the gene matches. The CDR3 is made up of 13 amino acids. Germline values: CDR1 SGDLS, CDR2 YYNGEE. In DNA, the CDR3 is TGTGCCAGCATGCGGGGGACCACAGATACGCAGTATTTT. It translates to CASMRGTTDTQYF.

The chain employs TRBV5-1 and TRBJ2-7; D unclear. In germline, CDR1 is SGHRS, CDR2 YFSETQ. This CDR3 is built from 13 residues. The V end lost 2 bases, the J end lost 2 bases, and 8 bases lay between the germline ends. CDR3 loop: CASSFQDPYEQYV. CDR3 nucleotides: TGCGCCAGCAGCTTCCAGGACCCCTACGAGCAGTACGTC.

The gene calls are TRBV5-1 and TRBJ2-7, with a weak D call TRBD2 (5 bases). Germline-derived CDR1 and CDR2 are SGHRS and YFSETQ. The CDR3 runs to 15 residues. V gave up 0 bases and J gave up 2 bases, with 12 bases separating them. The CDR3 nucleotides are TGCGCCAGCAGCTTGGGTGGAGGTTCGACCTACGAGCAGTACTTC. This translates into CASSLGGGSTYEQYF.

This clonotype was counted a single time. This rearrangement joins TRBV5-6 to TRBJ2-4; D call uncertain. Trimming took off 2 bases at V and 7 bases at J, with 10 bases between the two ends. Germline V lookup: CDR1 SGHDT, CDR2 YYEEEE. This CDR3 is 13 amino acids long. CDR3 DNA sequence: TGTGCCAGCAGCTTAACCCTATCGAACATTCAGTACTTC. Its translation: CASSLTLSNIQYF.

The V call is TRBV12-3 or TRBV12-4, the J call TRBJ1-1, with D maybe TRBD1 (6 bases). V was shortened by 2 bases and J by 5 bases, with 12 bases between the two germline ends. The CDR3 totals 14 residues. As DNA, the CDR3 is TGTGCCAGCAGTTTATTACAGGGCTATACTGAAGCTTTCTTT. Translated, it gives CASSLLQGYTEAFF.

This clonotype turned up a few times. CDR3 bases: TGCGCCAGCAGTATCACGGGGGGGCGAGAAACTGAAGCTTTCTTT. It is translated as CASSITGGRETEAFF. This chain links TRBV5-1 with TRBJ1-1, with a tentative D call TRBD1 (6 bases). Trimming cost V 5 bases and J 5 bases, with 19 bases left between them. Germline CDR1 and CDR2: SGHRS and YFSETQ. The CDR3 sequence is 15 residues long. The variable domain in full, with the rest retrieved from reference TRBV5-1 and TRBJ1-1, is KAGVTQTPRYLIKTRGQQVTLSCSPISGHRSVSWYQQTPGQGLQFLFEYFSETQRNKGNFPGRFSGRQFSNSRSEMNVSTLELGDSALYLCASSITGGRETEAFFGQGTRLTVV.

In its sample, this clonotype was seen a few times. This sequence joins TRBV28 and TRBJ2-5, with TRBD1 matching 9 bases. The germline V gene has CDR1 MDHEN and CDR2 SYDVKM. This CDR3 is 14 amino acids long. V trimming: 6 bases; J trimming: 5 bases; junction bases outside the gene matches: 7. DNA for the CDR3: TGTGCCAGCAGAGAGACAGGGGGTATTGAGACCCAGTACTTC. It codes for CASRETGGIETQYF.

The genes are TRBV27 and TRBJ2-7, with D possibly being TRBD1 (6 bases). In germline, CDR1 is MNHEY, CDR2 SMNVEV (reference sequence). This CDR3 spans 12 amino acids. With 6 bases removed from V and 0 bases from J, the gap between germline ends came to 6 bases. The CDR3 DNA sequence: TGTGCCAGCAGAGGGGGCTCCTACGAGCAGTACGTC. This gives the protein CASRGGSYEQYV.

Here the CDR3 reads CASNWSVGYTF. CDR3 sequence (DNA): TGTGCCAGCAACTGGTCGGTGGGCTACACCTTC. The chain joins TRBV12-3 or TRBV12-4 to TRBJ1-2, with no clear D. This CDR3 is 11 amino acids long. The ends were cut back, 7 bases at V and 8 bases at J, with 11 bases in the middle.

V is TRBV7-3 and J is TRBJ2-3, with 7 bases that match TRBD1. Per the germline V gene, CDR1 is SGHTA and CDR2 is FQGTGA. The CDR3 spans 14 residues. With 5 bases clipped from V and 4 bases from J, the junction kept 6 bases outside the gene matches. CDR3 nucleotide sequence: TGTGCCAGCAGCCAACGGGACAGTTCAGATACGCAGTATTTT. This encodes CASSQRDSSDTQYF.

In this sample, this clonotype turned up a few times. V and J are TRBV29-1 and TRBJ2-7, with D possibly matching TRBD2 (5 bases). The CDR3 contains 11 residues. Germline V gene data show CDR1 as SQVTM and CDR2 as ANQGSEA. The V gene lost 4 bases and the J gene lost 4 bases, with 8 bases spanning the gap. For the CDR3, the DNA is TGCAGCGTTGGGACGGGATACGAGCAGTACTTC. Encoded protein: CSVGTGYEQYF.

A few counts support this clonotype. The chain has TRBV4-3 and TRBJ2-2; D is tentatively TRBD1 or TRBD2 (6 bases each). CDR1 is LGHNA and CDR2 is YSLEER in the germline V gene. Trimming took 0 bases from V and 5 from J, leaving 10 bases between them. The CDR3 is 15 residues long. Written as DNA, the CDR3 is TGCGCCAGCAGCCAAGATTGGGGGGCGACCGGGGAGCTGTTTTTT. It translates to CASSQDWGATGELFF.

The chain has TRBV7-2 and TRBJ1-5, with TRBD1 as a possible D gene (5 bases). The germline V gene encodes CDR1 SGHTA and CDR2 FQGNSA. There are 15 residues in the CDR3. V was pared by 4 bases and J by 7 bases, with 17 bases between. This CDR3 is CASSWSGTLGQPQHF. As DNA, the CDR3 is TGTGCCAGCAGCTGGTCCGGGACTCTAGGACAGCCCCAGCATTTT.

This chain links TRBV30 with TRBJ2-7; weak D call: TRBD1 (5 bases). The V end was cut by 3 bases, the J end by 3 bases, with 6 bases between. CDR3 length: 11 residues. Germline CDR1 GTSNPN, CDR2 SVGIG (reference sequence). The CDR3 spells CAWSTGYEQYF. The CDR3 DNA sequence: TGTGCCTGGAGCACAGGCTACGAGCAGTACTTC. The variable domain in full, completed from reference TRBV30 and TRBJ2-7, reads SQTIHQWPATLVQPVGSPLSLECTVEGTSNPNLYWYRQAAGRGLQLLFYSVGIGQISSEVPQNLSASRPQDRQFILSSKKLLLSDSGFYLCAWSTGYEQYFGPGTRLTVT.